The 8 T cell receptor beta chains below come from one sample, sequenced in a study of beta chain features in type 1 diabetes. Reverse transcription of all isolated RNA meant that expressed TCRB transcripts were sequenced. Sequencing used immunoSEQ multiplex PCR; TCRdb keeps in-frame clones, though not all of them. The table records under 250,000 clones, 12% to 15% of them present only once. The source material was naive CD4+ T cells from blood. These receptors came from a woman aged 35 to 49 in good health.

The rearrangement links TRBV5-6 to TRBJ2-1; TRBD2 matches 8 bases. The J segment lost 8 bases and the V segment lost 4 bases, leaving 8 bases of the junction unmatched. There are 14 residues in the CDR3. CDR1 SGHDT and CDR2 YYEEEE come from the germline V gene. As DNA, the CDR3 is TGTGCCAGCAGCCAGACGGGGGGGTGGGATGAGCAGTTCTTC. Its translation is CASSQTGGWDEQFF.

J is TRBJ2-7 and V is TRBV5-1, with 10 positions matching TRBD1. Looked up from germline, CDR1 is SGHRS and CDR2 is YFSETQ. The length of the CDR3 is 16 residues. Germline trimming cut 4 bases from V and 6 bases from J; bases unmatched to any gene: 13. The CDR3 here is CASSPTGGRQHSEQYF. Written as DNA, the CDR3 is TGCGCCAGCAGCCCGACAGGGGGCCGCCAACACAGCGAGCAGTACTTC.

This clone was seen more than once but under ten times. The CDR3 reads CASSGTGQYWWDYEAFF. CDR3 sequence (DNA): TGTGCCAGCAGCGGTACAGGCCAATATTGGTGGGATTACGAAGCTTTCTTT. The chain combines TRBV11-2 with TRBJ1-1; D may be TRBD1 (5 bases). Germline CDR1 reads SGHAT; CDR2 reads FQNNGV. Between the trimmed V and J ends, which lost 5 bases and 8 bases, there was a span of 27 bases. The CDR3 runs to 17 residues.

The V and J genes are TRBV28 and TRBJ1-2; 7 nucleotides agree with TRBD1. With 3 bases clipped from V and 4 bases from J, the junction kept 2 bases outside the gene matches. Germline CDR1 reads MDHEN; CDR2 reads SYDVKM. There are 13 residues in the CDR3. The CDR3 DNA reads TGTGCCAGCAGTTTCGACAGGGTCTATGGCTACACCTTC. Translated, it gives CASSFDRVYGYTF.

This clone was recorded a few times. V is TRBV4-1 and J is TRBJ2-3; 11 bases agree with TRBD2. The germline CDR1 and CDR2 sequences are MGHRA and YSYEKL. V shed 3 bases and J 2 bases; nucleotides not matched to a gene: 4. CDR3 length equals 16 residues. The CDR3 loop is CASSHGTSGYTDTQYF. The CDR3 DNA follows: TGCGCCAGCAGCCATGGGACTAGCGGTTACACAGATACGCAGTATTTT.

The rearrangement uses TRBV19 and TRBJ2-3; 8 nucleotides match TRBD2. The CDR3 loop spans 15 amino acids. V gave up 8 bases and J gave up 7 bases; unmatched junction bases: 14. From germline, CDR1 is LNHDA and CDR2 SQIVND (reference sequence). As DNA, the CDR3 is TGTGCCAGTGCCCCATGGTTCGGGGGGGCAAATACGCAGTATTTT. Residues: CASAPWFGGANTQYF.

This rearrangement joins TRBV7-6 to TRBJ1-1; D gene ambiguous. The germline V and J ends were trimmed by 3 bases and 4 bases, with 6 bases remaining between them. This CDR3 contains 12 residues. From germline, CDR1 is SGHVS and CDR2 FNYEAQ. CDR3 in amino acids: CASSLRGTEAFF. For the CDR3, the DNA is TGTGCCAGCAGCTTGCGGGGCACTGAAGCTTTCTTT.

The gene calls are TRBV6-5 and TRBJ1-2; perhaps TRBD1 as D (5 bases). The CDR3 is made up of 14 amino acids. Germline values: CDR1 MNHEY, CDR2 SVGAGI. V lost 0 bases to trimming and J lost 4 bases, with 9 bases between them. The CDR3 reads CASSYSQGLYGYTF. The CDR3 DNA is TGTGCCAGCAGTTACTCCCAGGGCCTCTATGGCTACACCTTC.